This T cell receptor beta chain was observed in a study of early T cells in non-severe SARS-CoV-2 infection. On the study more broadly: Sequencing input comprised bulk RNA from unsorted whole blood; chain pairing was not available.

A single record per CDR3 protein comes from TCRdb applying MiXCR to the 5' RACE reads. The table includes some 73,000 distinct CDR3 sequences, around 12% detected once. This clonotype has a handful of counts. Germline V gene lookup returns CDR1 SGDLS and CDR2 YYNGEE. V was clipped by 8 bases and J by 1 base, with 13 bases between them. The length of the CDR3 is 13 residues. The material sequenced was whole blood. The sequence was obtained from an adult who was a healthcare worker with PCR-confirmed SARS-CoV-2 infection or an uninfected control (not recorded which). This chain joins TRBV9 and TRBJ2-7; D may match TRBD1 or TRBD2 (5 bases each). CDR3 region: CASSRGPSYEQYF. Written as DNA, the CDR3 is TGTGCCAGTTCTCGGGGACCTTCCTACGAGCAGTACTTC.